Given below is one T cell receptor (beta chain) in context. Per the germline V gene, CDR1 is SEHNR and CDR2 is FQNEAQ (reference sequence). This CDR3 region has 17 residues. The record originates from a study of T cells expressing NK-cell markers. TCRdb reworked the 5' RACE reads into one entry per CDR3 protein, no DNA. In total, the table holds a few hundred thousand distinct CDR3 sequences. What was sequenced was blood T cells: a sorted CD56 or NKG2C T cell subset, CD4+ or CD8+ T cells, or bulk PBMC T cells (not recorded which). The origin of this receptor is a man aged 18-69 years in good health. The chain couples TRBV7-9 to TRBJ1-4; TCRdb designates TRBD1, a call that cannot be tested without DNA. This CDR3 is CASSSGQEAATNEKLFF.